The table lists the clone carrying this T cell receptor (beta chain) with a count of one. Its antigen is as yet unknown. Sequenced by immunoSEQ multiplex PCR; TCRdb stores in-frame clones only, minus some. The sample consists of about 120,000 clones, about 92% of them appearing once. This CDR3 has 11 residues. Trimming pared 4 bases from V and 13 bases from J, leaving 14 bases between. The germline V gene encodes CDR1 DFQATT and CDR2 SNEGSKA (reference sequence). This sample is part of a study of T cell repertoires and HLA-DP antigens. Study as a whole: Pre-culture CD4+ samples used roughly 1,300 ng DNA versus around 230 ng for CD137+CD4+ sorts. Whole-study findings and limits: Against one allele, clones undetected before culture averaged about 35%; against the other, 50.6%. A non-physiological HeLa system presented antigen to total CD4+ responders.

The TCR was taken from a woman younger than 35 in good health and CMV-seronegative. The specimen was CD4+ T cells from PBMCs. The gene calls are TRBV20-1 and TRBJ2-1; possible D gene TRBD2, 6 bases. For the CDR3, the DNA is TGCAGTGCTACGAACGGAGGGCCACAGTTCTTC. This sequence encodes CSATNGGPQFF.